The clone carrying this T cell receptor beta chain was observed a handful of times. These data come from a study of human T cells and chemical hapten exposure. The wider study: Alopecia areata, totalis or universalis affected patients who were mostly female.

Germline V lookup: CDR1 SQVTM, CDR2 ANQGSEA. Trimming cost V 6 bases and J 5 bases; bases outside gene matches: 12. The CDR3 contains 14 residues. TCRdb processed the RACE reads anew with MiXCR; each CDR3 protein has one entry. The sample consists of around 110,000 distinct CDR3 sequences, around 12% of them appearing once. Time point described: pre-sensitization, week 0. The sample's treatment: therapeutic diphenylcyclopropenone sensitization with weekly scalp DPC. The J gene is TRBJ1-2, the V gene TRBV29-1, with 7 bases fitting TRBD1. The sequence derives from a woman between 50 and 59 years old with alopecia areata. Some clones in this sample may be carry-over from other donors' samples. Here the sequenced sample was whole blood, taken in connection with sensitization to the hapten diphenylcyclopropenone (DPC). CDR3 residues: CSVDPTGTVYGYTF. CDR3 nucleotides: TGCAGCGTCGACCCGACCGGGACAGTTTATGGCTACACCTTC. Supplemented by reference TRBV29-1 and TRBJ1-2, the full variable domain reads SAVISQKPSRDICQRGTSLTIQCQVDSQVTMMFWYRQQPGQSLTLIATANQGSEATYESGFVIDKFPISRPNLTFSTLTVSNMSPEDSSIYLCSVDPTGTVYGYTFGSGTRLTVV.